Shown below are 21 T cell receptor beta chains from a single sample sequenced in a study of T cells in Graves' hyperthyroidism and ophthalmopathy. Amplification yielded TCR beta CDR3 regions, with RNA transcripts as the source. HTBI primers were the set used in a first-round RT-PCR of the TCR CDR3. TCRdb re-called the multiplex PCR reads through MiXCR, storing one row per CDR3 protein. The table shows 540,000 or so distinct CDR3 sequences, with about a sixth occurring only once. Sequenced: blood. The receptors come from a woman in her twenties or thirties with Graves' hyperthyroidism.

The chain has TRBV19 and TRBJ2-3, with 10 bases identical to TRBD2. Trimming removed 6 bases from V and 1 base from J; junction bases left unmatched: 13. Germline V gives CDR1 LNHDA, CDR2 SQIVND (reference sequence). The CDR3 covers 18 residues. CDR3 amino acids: CASSPRSASGGGTDTQYF. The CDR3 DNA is TGTGCCAGTAGCCCTAGGTCGGCTAGCGGGGGTGGCACAGATACGCAGTATTTT. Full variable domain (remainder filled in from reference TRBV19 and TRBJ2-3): DGGITQSPKYLFRKEGQNVTLSCEQNLNHDAMYWYRQDPGQGLRLIYYSQIVNDFQKGDIAEGYSVSREKKESFPLTVTSAQKNPTAFYLCASSPRSASGGGTDTQYFGPGTRLTVL.

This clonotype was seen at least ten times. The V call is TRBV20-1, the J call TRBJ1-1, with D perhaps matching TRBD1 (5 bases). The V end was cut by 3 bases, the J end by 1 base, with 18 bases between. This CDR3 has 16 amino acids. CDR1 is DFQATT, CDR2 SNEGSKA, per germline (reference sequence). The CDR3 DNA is TGCAGTGCTAGTCTGCACTCGGGGCAGGGGAACACTGAAGCTTTCTTT. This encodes CSASLHSGQGNTEAFF.

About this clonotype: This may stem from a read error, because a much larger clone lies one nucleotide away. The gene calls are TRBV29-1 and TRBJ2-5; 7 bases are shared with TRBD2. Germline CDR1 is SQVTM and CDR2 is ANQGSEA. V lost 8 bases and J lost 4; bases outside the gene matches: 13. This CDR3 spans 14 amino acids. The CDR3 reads CSSPGLEGGETQYF. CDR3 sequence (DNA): TGCAGCTCCCCAGGACTAGAGGGAGGAGAGACCCAGTACTTC.

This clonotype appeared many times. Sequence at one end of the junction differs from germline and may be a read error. The CDR3 loop is CSTRGIAGGDYNEQFF. DNA of the CDR3: TGCAGTACTAGAGGGATCGCGGGAGGCGACTACAATGAGCAGTTCTTC. J is TRBJ2-1 and V is TRBV20-1, with 8 nucleotides matching TRBD2. Looked up from germline, CDR1 is DFQATT and CDR2 is SNEGSKA (reference sequence). The CDR3 spans 16 residues.

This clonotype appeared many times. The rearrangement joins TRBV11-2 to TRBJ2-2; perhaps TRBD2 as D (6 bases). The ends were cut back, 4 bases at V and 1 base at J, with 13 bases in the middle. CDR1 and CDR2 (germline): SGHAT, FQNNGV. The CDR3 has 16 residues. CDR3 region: CASSSKAGWNTGELFF. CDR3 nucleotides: TGTGCCAGCAGCTCGAAAGCGGGTTGGAACACCGGGGAGCTGTTTTTT.

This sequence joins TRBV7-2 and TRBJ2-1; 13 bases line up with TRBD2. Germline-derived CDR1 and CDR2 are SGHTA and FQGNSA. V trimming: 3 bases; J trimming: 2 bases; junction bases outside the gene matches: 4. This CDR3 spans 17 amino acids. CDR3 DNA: TGTGCCAGCAGCTTTGGACTAGCGGGAGTTGCCTACAATGAGCAGTTCTTC. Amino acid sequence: CASSFGLAGVAYNEQFF.

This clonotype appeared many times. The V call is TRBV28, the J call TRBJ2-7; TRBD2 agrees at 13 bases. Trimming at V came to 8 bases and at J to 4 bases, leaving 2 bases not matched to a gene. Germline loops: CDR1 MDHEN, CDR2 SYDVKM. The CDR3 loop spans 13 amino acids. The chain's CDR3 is CASGLAGVYEQYF. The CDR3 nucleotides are TGTGCCAGCGGACTAGCGGGAGTGTACGAGCAGTACTTC. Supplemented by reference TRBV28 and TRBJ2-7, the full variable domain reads DVKVTQSSRYLVKRTGEKVFLECVQDMDHENMFWYRQDPGLGLRLIYFSYDVKMKEKGDIPEGYSVSREKKERFSLILESASTNQTSMYLCASGLAGVYEQYFGPGTRLTVT.

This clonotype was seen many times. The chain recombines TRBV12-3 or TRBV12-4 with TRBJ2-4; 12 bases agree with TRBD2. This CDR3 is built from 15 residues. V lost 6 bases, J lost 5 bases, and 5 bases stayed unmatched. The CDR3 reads CASRSTSGSQNIQYF. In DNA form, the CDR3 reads TGTGCCAGCAGATCGACTAGCGGGAGCCAAAACATTCAGTACTTC.

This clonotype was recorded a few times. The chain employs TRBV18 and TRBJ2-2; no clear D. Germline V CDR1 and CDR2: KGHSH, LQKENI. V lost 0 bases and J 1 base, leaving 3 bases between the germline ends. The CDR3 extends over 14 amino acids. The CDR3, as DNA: TGTGCCAGCTCACCACCGCGGAACACCGGGGAGCTGTTTTTT. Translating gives CASSPPRNTGELFF.

The CDR3 DNA is TGCAGTGCTAGAGATCTCATAAGACTAGCGGGAGTTCGGAATGAGCAGTTCTTC. This encodes CSARDLIRLAGVRNEQFF. This chain joins TRBV20-1 and TRBJ2-1; 12 nucleotides line up with TRBD2. The CDR3 covers 18 residues. CDR1 and CDR2 from the germline V gene are DFQATT and SNEGSKA (reference sequence). V lost 0 bases, J lost 7 bases, and 13 bases stayed unmatched.

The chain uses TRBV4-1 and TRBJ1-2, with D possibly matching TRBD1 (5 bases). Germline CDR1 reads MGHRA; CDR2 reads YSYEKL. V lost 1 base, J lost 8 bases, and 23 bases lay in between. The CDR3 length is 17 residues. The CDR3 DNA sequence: TGCGCCAGCAGCCAAGCGGGAGGCCTGGGCGGACGGGGGGGCTACACCTTC. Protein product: CASSQAGGLGGRGGYTF.

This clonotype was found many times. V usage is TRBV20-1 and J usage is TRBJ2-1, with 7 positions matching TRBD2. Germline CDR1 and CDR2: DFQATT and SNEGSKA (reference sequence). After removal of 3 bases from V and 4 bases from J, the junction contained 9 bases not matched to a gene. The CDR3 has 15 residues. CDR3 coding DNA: TGCAGTGCTAGCGTTGCGGGAGTTAGGTACAATGAGCAGTTCTTC. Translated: CSASVAGVRYNEQFF.

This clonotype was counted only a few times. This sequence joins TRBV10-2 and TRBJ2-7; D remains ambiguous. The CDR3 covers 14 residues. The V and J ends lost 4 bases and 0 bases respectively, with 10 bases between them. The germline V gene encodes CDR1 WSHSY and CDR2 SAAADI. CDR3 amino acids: CASSGYPLSYEQYF. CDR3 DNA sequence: TGCGCCAGCAGTGGCTACCCACTCTCCTACGAGCAGTACTTC.

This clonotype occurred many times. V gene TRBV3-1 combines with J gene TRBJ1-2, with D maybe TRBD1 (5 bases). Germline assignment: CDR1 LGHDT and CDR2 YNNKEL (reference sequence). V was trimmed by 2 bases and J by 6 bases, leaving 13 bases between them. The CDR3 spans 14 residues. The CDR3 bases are TGTGCCAGCAGCCAATTAACGTTGGGGGATGGCTACACCTTC. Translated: CASSQLTLGDGYTF.

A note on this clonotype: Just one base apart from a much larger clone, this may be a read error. CDR3: CASSYLRGAGANVPTF. CDR3 coding DNA: TGTGCCAGCAGCTATTTGAGGGGCGCTGGGGCCAACGTCCCGACTTTC. This chain joins TRBV7-8 and TRBJ2-6; TRBD1 or TRBD2 may be the D gene (5 bases each). There are 16 residues in the CDR3. Germline V gene sequence: CDR1 SGHVS, CDR2 FQNEAQ.

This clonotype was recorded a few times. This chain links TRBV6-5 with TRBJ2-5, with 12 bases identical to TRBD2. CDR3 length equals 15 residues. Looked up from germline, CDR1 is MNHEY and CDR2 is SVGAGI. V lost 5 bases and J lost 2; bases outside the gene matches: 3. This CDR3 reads CASSHLAGGQETQYF. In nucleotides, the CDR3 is TGTGCCAGCAGTCACCTAGCGGGAGGGCAAGAGACCCAGTACTTC.

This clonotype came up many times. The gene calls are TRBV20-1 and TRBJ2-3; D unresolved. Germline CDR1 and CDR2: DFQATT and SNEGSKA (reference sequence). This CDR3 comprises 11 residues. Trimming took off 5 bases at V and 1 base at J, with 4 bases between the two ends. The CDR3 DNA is TGCAGTGCTGCGGGCACAGATACGCAGTATTTT. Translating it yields CSAAGTDTQYF.

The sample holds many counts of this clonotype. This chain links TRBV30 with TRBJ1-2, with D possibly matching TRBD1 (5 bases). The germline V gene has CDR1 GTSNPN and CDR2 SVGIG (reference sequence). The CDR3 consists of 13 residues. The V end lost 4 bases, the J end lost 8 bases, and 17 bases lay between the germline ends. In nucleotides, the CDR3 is TGTGCCTGGACAACGACAGCAGGCGGCGGCTACACCTTC. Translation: CAWTTTAGGGYTF.

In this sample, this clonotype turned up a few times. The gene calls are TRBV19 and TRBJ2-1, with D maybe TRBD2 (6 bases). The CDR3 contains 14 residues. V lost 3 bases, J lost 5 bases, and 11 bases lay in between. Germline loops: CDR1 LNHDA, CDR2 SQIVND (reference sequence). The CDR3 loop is CASSMERVNNEQFF. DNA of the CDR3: TGTGCCAGTAGTATGGAGCGGGTGAACAATGAGCAGTTCTTC.

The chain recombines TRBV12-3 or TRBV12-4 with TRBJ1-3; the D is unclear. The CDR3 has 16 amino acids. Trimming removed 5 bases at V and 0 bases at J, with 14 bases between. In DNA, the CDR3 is TGTGCCAGCAGTGCTCTGGACGGCCTCTCTGGAAACACCATATATTTT. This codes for CASSALDGLSGNTIYF.

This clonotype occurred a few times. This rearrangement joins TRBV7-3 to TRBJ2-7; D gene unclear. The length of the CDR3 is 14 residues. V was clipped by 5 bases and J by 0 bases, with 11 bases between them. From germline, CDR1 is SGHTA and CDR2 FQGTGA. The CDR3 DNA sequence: TGTGCCAGCAGCCCTGGACCGGGCTCCTACGAGCAGTACTTC. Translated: CASSPGPGSYEQYF.